Below are 30 T cell receptor beta chains sequenced from a single sample in a study of blood T cell repertoires in COVID-19. TCRdb's copy holds only in-frame clones and misses some; the assay was immunoSEQ multiplex PCR. This sample has roughly 480,000 clones, with roughly 89% found just once. The specimen was peripheral blood. All receptors derive from a man between 18 and 29 years old with COVID-19, enrolled during active disease.

The gene calls are TRBV10-3 and TRBJ1-3; D uncertain. The V and J ends lost 10 bases and 7 bases respectively, with 26 bases between them. Germline values: CDR1 ENHRY, CDR2 SYGVKD. There are 16 residues in the CDR3. The chain's CDR3 is CATSDPGPGVGNTIYF. The CDR3 DNA reads as TGTGCCACCTCCGATCCGGGCCCGGGAGTGGGGAACACCATATATTTT.

The chain joins TRBV6-5 to TRBJ1-3, with 8 bases lining up with TRBD1. Germline V gene data show CDR1 as MNHEY and CDR2 as SVGAGI. The CDR3 has 13 residues. V lost 6 bases and J lost 8; bases outside the gene matches: 6. In DNA, the CDR3 is TGTGCCAGCAGACACGGACAGGGAGACACCATATATTTT. Translation gives CASRHGQGDTIYF.

The chain couples TRBV11-3 to TRBJ2-1; D remains unclear. V lost 5 bases and J lost 6, with 5 bases in between. Germline assignment: CDR1 SGHNT and CDR2 YENEEA. The CDR3 runs to 11 residues. The chain's CDR3 is CASSQANEQFF. CDR3 coding DNA: TGTGCCAGCAGCCAGGCCAATGAGCAGTTCTTC.

A single count supports this clone. V and J are TRBV2 and TRBJ2-3; possible D gene TRBD2, 5 bases. From germline, CDR1 is SNHLY and CDR2 FYNNEI. Trimming removed 10 bases at V and 6 bases at J, with 23 bases between. CDR3 length: 15 amino acids. The CDR3 protein is CAIIVGWLRGDTQYF. The DNA for the CDR3 is TGTGCCATCATCGTTGGGTGGCTAAGAGGGGATACGCAGTATTTT.

The chain employs TRBV3-1 (or the pseudogene TRBV3-2) and TRBJ2-3; 12 nucleotides align to TRBD2. Germline-derived CDR1 and CDR2 are LGHDT and YNNKEL (reference sequence). The CDR3 loop spans 20 amino acids. The ends lost 1 base at V and 0 bases at J; junction bases unmatched: 11. The DNA of the CDR3 is TGTGCCAGCAGCCAAGGGAGCCTAGCGGGAGGGTTAACTAGCACAGATACGCAGTATTTT. It is translated as CASSQGSLAGGLTSTDTQYF.

The chain carries TRBV7-9 and TRBJ2-7, with D possibly being TRBD1 (5 bases). Trimming left V 1 base short and J 4 bases short, with 14 bases between. Per germline, CDR1 SEHNR and CDR2 FQNEAQ (reference sequence). There are 15 residues in the CDR3. DNA for the CDR3: TGTGCCAGCAGCTTAGAGGCAGGGCCAACTTACGAGCAGTACTTC. It encodes CASSLEAGPTYEQYF.

CDR3 residues: CASLGLAGDEQFF. In DNA form, the CDR3 reads TGTGCCTCCCTCGGACTAGCGGGAGATGAGCAGTTCTTC. The chain recombines TRBV6-5 with TRBJ2-1, with 13 positions matching TRBD2. The CDR3 length is 13 residues. The J segment lost 8 bases and the V segment lost 11 bases, leaving 6 bases of the junction unmatched. Germline CDR1 MNHEY, CDR2 SVGAGI.

Only one count was recorded for this clone. The V call is TRBV19, the J call TRBJ2-3; a possible D gene is TRBD1 (5 bases). V lost 11 bases and J 3 bases, leaving 9 bases between the germline ends. Per germline, CDR1 LNHDA and CDR2 SQIVND (reference sequence). CDR3 size: 11 residues. The CDR3, as DNA: TGTGCCCCGACAGTTACAGATACGCAGTATTTT. This gives the protein CAPTVTDTQYF.

V usage is TRBV10-1 and J usage is TRBJ1-4; D is possibly TRBD1 (6 bases). The V end was cut by 2 bases, the J end by 6 bases, with 13 bases between. This CDR3 contains 15 residues. Germline V CDR1 and CDR2: WNHNN, SYGVQD (reference sequence). The CDR3 spells CASSEMRQGHEKLFF. DNA for the CDR3: TGCGCCAGCAGTGAGATGCGGCAGGGGCATGAAAAACTGTTTTTT.

This clone was seen just once. V usage is TRBV6-5 and J usage is TRBJ2-1; TRBD2 agrees at 10 bases. The length of the CDR3 is 15 residues. Looked up from germline, CDR1 is MNHEY and CDR2 is SVGAGI. The V segment lost 6 bases and the J segment 1 base; nucleotides outside the gene matches: 3. In nucleotides, the CDR3 is TGTGCCAGCAGGAGCGGGAGGGAATCCTACAATGAGCAGTTCTTC. This gives the protein CASRSGRESYNEQFF.

This clone has more than one count but fewer than ten. The chain uses TRBV4-2 and TRBJ1-3, with 9 nucleotides matching TRBD1. V lost 4 bases, J lost 0 bases, and 1 base stayed unmatched. CDR3 size: 15 residues. CDR1 is LGHNA, CDR2 YNFKEQ, per germline. The CDR3 protein is CASSRTGASGNTIYF. CDR3 nucleotide sequence: TGTGCCAGCAGCCGGACAGGGGCCTCTGGAAACACCATATATTTT.

DNA of the CDR3: TGTGCCACCAGTGATGCGACTAGCGGGTCCTACAATGAGCAGTTCTTC. Its protein is CATSDATSGSYNEQFF. The chain combines TRBV24-1 with TRBJ2-1; 10 bases are shared with TRBD2. This CDR3 has 16 residues. Unmatched junction bases numbered 2, after V lost 3 bases and J lost 1 base. Germline CDR1 KGHDR, CDR2 SFDVKD.

DNA for the CDR3: TGTGCCAGCAGTTTATTGGCGGGGACCGGGGAGCTGTTTTTT. This codes for CASSLLAGTGELFF. The chain employs TRBV28 and TRBJ2-2, with TRBD2 as a possible D gene (6 bases). This CDR3 spans 14 amino acids. The germline V and J ends were trimmed by 1 base and 5 bases, with 8 bases remaining between them. The germline CDR1 and CDR2 sequences are MDHEN and SYDVKM. The variable domain in full, with the rest retrieved from reference TRBV28 and TRBJ2-2, is DVKVTQSSRYLVKRTGEKVFLECVQDMDHENMFWYRQDPGLGLRLIYFSYDVKMKEKGDIPEGYSVSREKKERFSLILESASTNQTSMYLCASSLLAGTGELFFGEGSRLTVL.

The CDR3 protein is CATSRDSGRGDQPQHF. The CDR3 nucleotides read TGTGCCACCAGCAGAGATTCGGGCAGGGGAGATCAGCCCCAGCATTTT. The chain joins TRBV15 to TRBJ1-5; D perhaps matches TRBD1 (6 bases). CDR1 and CDR2 (germline): LNHNV, YYDKDF (reference sequence). The V gene lost 0 bases and the J gene lost 5 bases, with 14 bases spanning the gap. The CDR3 is 16 amino acids.

In its sample, this clone was seen once. The V call is TRBV19, the J call TRBJ1-1; D is ambiguous. V lost 9 bases to trimming and J lost 1 base, with 12 bases between them. The CDR3 length is 13 residues. The germline CDR1 and CDR2 sequences are LNHDA and SQIVND (reference sequence). CDR3 in DNA: TGTGCCAGCCAAAAGCAGGCGAACACTGAAGCTTTCTTT. Translation gives CASQKQANTEAFF.

The chain employs TRBV24-1 and TRBJ2-3; 9 bases are a match to TRBD1. The V segment lost 5 bases and the J segment 6 bases; nucleotides outside the gene matches: 5. Germline lookup yields CDR1 KGHDR and CDR2 SFDVKD. This CDR3 contains 14 residues. The CDR3 region is CATSAGTGPDTQYF. The DNA of the CDR3 is TGTGCCACCAGTGCCGGGACAGGGCCGGATACGCAGTATTTT.

V is TRBV7-8 and J is TRBJ1-2; D call uncertain. This CDR3 has 13 residues. Germline V gene sequence: CDR1 SGHVS, CDR2 FQNEAQ. V was cut by 6 bases and J by 4 bases, with 12 bases left in between. CDR3 nucleotide sequence: TGTGCCAGCAGTTCCGACGGGAGCTATGGCTACACCTTC. This gives the protein CASSSDGSYGYTF.

The CDR3 reads CASSPVPRGNQGDTQYF. The CDR3 DNA reads as TGTGCCAGCTCACCAGTCCCTCGGGGCAATCAGGGGGATACGCAGTATTTT. The chain carries TRBV18 and TRBJ2-3; D is possibly TRBD1 (6 bases). Per germline, CDR1 KGHSH and CDR2 LQKENI. The CDR3 totals 17 residues. V lost 2 bases and J 6 bases, leaving 21 bases between the germline ends. Supplemented by reference TRBV18 and TRBJ2-3, the full variable domain reads NAGVMQNPRHLVRRRGQEARLRCSPMKGHSHVYWYRQLPEEGLKFMVYLQKENIIDESGMPKERFSAEFPKEGPSILRIQQVVRGDSAAYFCASSPVPRGNQGDTQYFGPGTRLTVL.

The chain joins TRBV30 to TRBJ2-1; 7 bases align to TRBD2. The trim removed 2 bases at V and 7 bases at J, leaving 17 bases unmatched. The CDR3 runs 17 residues. Germline-derived CDR1 and CDR2 are GTSNPN and SVGIG (reference sequence). The CDR3 DNA reads as TGTGCCTGGAGTCCGTCGATATTGGCGGGAGTTGAGAATGAGCAGTTCTTC. Translated, it gives CAWSPSILAGVENEQFF.

The chain uses TRBV4-1 and TRBJ1-2; D not resolved. Germline assignment: CDR1 MGHRA and CDR2 YSYEKL. The CDR3 extends over 13 amino acids. V lost 1 base and J 6 bases, leaving 9 bases between the germline ends. In nucleotides, the CDR3 is TGCGCCAGCAGCCAAGCCGCGATAGATGGCTACACCTTC. Translating it yields CASSQAAIDGYTF.

The rearrangement uses TRBV10-3 and TRBJ1-3; D gene ambiguous. CDR1 is ENHRY, CDR2 SYGVKD, per germline. This CDR3 has 14 amino acids. Trimming removed 7 bases from V and 0 bases from J, with 10 bases in between. The CDR3 sequence: CAITDGLSGNTIYF. The CDR3 DNA sequence: TGTGCCATCACTGACGGACTCTCTGGAAACACCATATATTTT.

This clone was observed a few times. This chain uses TRBV19 with TRBJ1-5, with TRBD1 matching over 7 bases. The CDR3 sequence is 15 residues long. Germline V gene data show CDR1 as LNHDA and CDR2 as SQIVND (reference sequence). The J segment lost 3 bases and the V segment lost 3 bases, leaving 5 bases of the junction unmatched. The CDR3 region has the DNA TGTGCCAGTAGTATCCCGACAGGGTTCAATCAGCCCCAGCATTTT. Amino acid sequence: CASSIPTGFNQPQHF.

V usage is TRBV15 and J usage is TRBJ2-7; 7 bases match TRBD1. The CDR3 has 16 residues. Germline CDR1 LNHNV, CDR2 YYDKDF (reference sequence). The ends lost 5 bases at V and 2 bases at J; junction bases unmatched: 12. The CDR3 DNA follows: TGTGCCACCAGCGAAGATTACATCGGGACAGCCTACGAGCAGTACTTC. Translated, it gives CATSEDYIGTAYEQYF.

The V gene is TRBV3-1 (or the pseudogene TRBV3-2), the J gene TRBJ2-1; 12 positions agree with TRBD2. J was trimmed by 8 bases and V by 4 bases; bases with no gene match: 9. This CDR3 comprises 16 residues. CDR1 and CDR2 (germline): LGHDT, YNNKEL (reference sequence). The CDR3 DNA follows: TGTGCCAGCAGCCCTCTCCTAGCGGGGGGGCTGTATGAGCAGTTCTTC. It codes for CASSPLLAGGLYEQFF.

The rearrangement joins TRBV5-1 to TRBJ2-1; 7 nucleotides align to TRBD2. The germline CDR1 and CDR2 sequences are SGHRS and YFSETQ. The V and J ends lost 0 bases and 2 bases, in that order; junction bases with no gene match: 5. The CDR3 covers 16 residues. The CDR3 DNA reads TGCGCCAGCAGCTTGGTGGCGGGGGTCACCTACAATGAGCAGTTCTTC. The encoded protein is CASSLVAGVTYNEQFF.

V and J are TRBV19 and TRBJ2-3, with 12 bases that match TRBD2. The length of the CDR3 is 18 residues. Per germline, CDR1 LNHDA and CDR2 SQIVND (reference sequence). With V trimmed by 5 bases and J by 2 bases, 11 bases remained unmatched. CDR3 region: CASSPPPGLAGSTDTQYF. The CDR3 nucleotides are TGTGCCAGTAGTCCACCTCCGGGACTAGCGGGCTCCACAGATACGCAGTATTTT.

V gene TRBV6-2 or TRBV6-3 combines with J gene TRBJ2-3, with D maybe TRBD2 (5 bases). V shed 2 bases and J shed 2 bases, with 17 bases lying between them. CDR1 MNHEY and CDR2 SVGEGT come from the germline V gene. This CDR3 has 17 amino acids. CDR3 residues: CASSYRPVSGYTDTQYF. In nucleotides, the CDR3 is TGTGCCAGCAGTTACCGGCCTGTGTCGGGATACACAGATACGCAGTATTTT.

This sequence joins TRBV30 and TRBJ1-2, with 12 bases aligning to TRBD1. This CDR3 has 18 amino acids. The V gene's germline CDR1 is GTSNPN and CDR2 SVGIG (reference sequence). J gave up 3 bases and V 1 base, and 12 bases lay outside the gene matches. CDR3 region: CAWSGGQGAAHGYYGYTF. The CDR3 DNA reads TGTGCCTGGAGTGGGGGACAGGGGGCAGCTCACGGATACTATGGCTACACCTTC.

The chain combines TRBV9 with TRBJ1-3, with D possibly matching TRBD1 (5 bases). From germline, CDR1 is SGDLS and CDR2 YYNGEE. Trimming left V 4 bases short and J 4 bases short, with 15 bases between. There are 15 residues in the CDR3. The chain's CDR3 is CASSQWGDPGNTIYF. CDR3 DNA sequence: TGTGCCAGCAGCCAGTGGGGGGATCCAGGAAACACCATATATTTT.

This chain joins TRBV12-3 or TRBV12-4 and TRBJ2-3; D perhaps matches TRBD2 (5 bases). The germline V and J ends were trimmed by 4 bases and 7 bases, with 12 bases remaining between them. This CDR3 region has 13 residues. CDR3 nucleotide sequence: TGTGCCAGCAGTTACAGAGGAGGCTATACGCAGTATTTT. It specifies CASSYRGGYTQYF.